Each of the 29 T cell receptor beta chains below was sequenced from the same sample in a study of control samples from healthy donors and cancer patients. Method: immunoSEQ multiplex PCR; TCRdb's copy keeps in-frame clones and lacks some. The table has approximately 100,000 clones, around nine tenths seen once. Sample: blood. All receptors derive from a man aged 25 to 40 in good health.

This clone has a handful of counts. The genes are TRBV7-9 and TRBJ1-1, with D unclear. Germline V gene lookup returns CDR1 SEHNR and CDR2 FQNEAQ (reference sequence). The CDR3 contains 13 residues. V was pared by 1 base and J by 4 bases, with 7 bases between. The CDR3 here is CASSLEQSTEAFF. The CDR3 coding sequence is TGTGCCAGCAGCTTAGAACAGAGCACTGAAGCTTTCTTT.

This chain connects TRBV5-1 to TRBJ2-3, with TRBD1 identical over 9 bases. The V segment lost 4 bases and the J segment 0 bases; nucleotides outside the gene matches: 6. Germline V CDR1 and CDR2: SGHRS, YFSETQ. CDR3 size: 16 residues. The CDR3: CASSLTGGRSTDTQYF. Written as DNA, the CDR3 is TGCGCCAGCAGCCTGACAGGGGGGCGAAGCACAGATACGCAGTATTTT.

This clone showed up just a few times. The chain is built from TRBV12-3 or TRBV12-4 and TRBJ1-2; D unclear. CDR3 length equals 13 residues. V lost 2 bases to trimming and J lost 3 bases, with 7 bases between them. The CDR3 is CASSLQSYYGYTF. CDR3 DNA sequence: TGTGCCAGCAGTTTACAGTCTTACTATGGCTACACCTTC.

The count of this clone is one. This chain connects TRBV3-1 (or the pseudogene TRBV3-2) to TRBJ1-1, with TRBD1 matching over 11 bases. V gave up 0 bases and J gave up 11 bases; unmatched junction bases: 8. This CDR3 is 15 amino acids long. Germline loops: CDR1 LGHDT, CDR2 YNNKEL (reference sequence). The DNA of the CDR3 is TGTGCCAGCAGCCAAGAATCCGGACAGGGGGCGAGGGCTTTCTTT. Amino acid sequence: CASSQESGQGARAFF.

The chain joins TRBV9 to TRBJ1-3, with 8 bases fitting TRBD1. Germline V gene data show CDR1 as SGDLS and CDR2 as YYNGEE. CDR3 length equals 16 residues. V shed 4 bases and J 2 bases; nucleotides not matched to a gene: 8. CDR3 sequence: CASSTIQGAAGNTIYF. The DNA for the CDR3 is TGTGCCAGCAGCACGATTCAGGGGGCGGCTGGAAACACCATATATTTT.

V and J are TRBV27 and TRBJ2-2; D is undetermined. The germline V gene has CDR1 MNHEY and CDR2 SMNVEV (reference sequence). The CDR3 is made up of 16 amino acids. V lost 5 bases, J lost 1 base, and 14 bases lay in between. CDR3 residues: CASSQLGGWNTGELFF. Written as DNA, the CDR3 is TGTGCCAGCAGTCAACTGGGCGGCTGGAACACCGGGGAGCTGTTTTTT.

This clone showed up just once. This rearrangement joins TRBV21-1 to TRBJ2-6; TRBD1, the table's D call, was not compared with the DNA. TRBV21-1 is listed as a pseudogene. The CDR3 runs to 16 residues. This chain's CDR3 is CASSNPQGAGANVLTF. The CDR3 nucleotides read TGTGCCAGCAGCAACCCACAGGGAGCTGGGGCCAACGTCCTGACTTTC.

The chain recombines TRBV9 with TRBJ2-3; TRBD2 is a possible D gene (5 bases). Germline-derived CDR1 and CDR2 are SGDLS and YYNGEE. Trimming took 4 bases from V and 2 from J, leaving 14 bases between them. This CDR3 is 15 amino acids long. The DNA for the CDR3 is TGTGCCAGCAGCCCTTTGAGCGGCCACACAGATACGCAGTATTTT. It translates to CASSPLSGHTDTQYF.

The chain employs TRBV20-1 and TRBJ2-7; D not certain. Germline V CDR1 and CDR2: DFQATT, SNEGSKA (reference sequence). The length of the CDR3 is 11 residues. Between the trimmed V and J ends, which lost 5 bases and 2 bases, there was a span of 7 bases. The CDR3 DNA sequence: TGCAGTGCTTGGGCAACCTACGAGCAGTACTTC. Protein product: CSAWATYEQYF.

CDR3 sequence reads: CASSLRSGEGSAFF. The CDR3, as DNA: TGCGCCAGCAGCTTGAGGTCGGGGGAAGGTTCAGCTTTCTTT. The chain carries TRBV5-1 and TRBJ1-1; tentatively, D is TRBD1 (5 bases). The CDR3 is 14 residues long. The ends were cut back, 1 base at V and 10 bases at J, with 17 bases in the middle. Germline V gives CDR1 SGHRS, CDR2 YFSETQ.

The J gene is TRBJ1-6, the V gene TRBV2, with a tentative D call TRBD1 (6 bases). Trimming shortened V by 6 bases and J by 10 bases, and 10 bases separated the two germline ends. The V gene's germline CDR1 is SNHLY and CDR2 FYNNEI. The CDR3 has 12 amino acids. The CDR3 DNA is TGTGCCAGCAGGGACCAGGGGTCACCCCTCCACTTT. This codes for CASRDQGSPLHF.

The V and J genes are TRBV10-3 and TRBJ2-3, with D unresolved. The V gene lost 2 bases and the J gene lost 2 bases, with 2 bases spanning the gap. This CDR3 has 12 amino acids. Per germline, CDR1 ENHRY and CDR2 SYGVKD. Here the CDR3 DNA reads TGTGCCATCAGTGAGGACACAGATACGCAGTATTTT. It is translated as CAISEDTDTQYF.

The chain combines TRBV19 with TRBJ2-1, with D perhaps matching TRBD1 (5 bases). Per the germline V gene, CDR1 is LNHDA and CDR2 is SQIVND (reference sequence). This CDR3 region has 15 residues. V shed 6 bases and J shed 5 bases, with 17 bases lying between them. The DNA for the CDR3 is TGTGCCAGTAGCGCCCCTCACAGGCCCAACAATGAGCAGTTCTTC. This gives the protein CASSAPHRPNNEQFF.

The chain links TRBV27 to TRBJ2-3; D is possibly TRBD1 or TRBD2 (6 bases each). The CDR3 sequence is 15 residues long. The germline V gene has CDR1 MNHEY and CDR2 SMNVEV (reference sequence). Trimming shortened V by 4 bases and J by 0 bases, and 11 bases separated the two germline ends. As DNA, the CDR3 is TGTGCCAGCAGTTCCTTGGGGGGCAGCACAGATACGCAGTATTTT. Translation gives CASSSLGGSTDTQYF.

The chain couples TRBV7-2 to TRBJ2-7; the match to TRBD1 covers 9 bases. The germline V gene encodes CDR1 SGHTA and CDR2 FQGNSA. The CDR3 has 15 amino acids. V shed 0 bases and J 3 bases; nucleotides not matched to a gene: 3. CDR3 nucleotides: TGTGCCAGCAGCTTAGCGGGACAGGGTCTCTACGAGCAGTACTTC. Translating gives CASSLAGQGLYEQYF.

The chain recombines TRBV2 with TRBJ1-3; TRBD1 might be the D (5 bases). The V end was cut by 4 bases, the J end by 4 bases, with 8 bases between. The CDR3 loop spans 13 amino acids. CDR1 and CDR2 (germline): SNHLY, FYNNEI. CDR3 sequence: CASSGGRGNTIYF. The CDR3 nucleotides read TGTGCCAGCAGTGGGGGACGGGGAAACACCATATATTTT.

The rearrangement joins TRBV29-1 to TRBJ2-1, with D possibly being TRBD1 (7 bases). V shed 6 bases and J shed 7 bases, with 19 bases lying between them. This CDR3 spans 14 amino acids. Germline V gene sequence: CDR1 SQVTM, CDR2 ANQGSEA. CDR3 region: CSVEGAQGPNEQFF. The DNA of the CDR3 is TGCAGCGTGGAGGGGGCGCAAGGTCCTAATGAGCAGTTCTTC.

CDR3 nucleotide sequence: TGTGCCAGCAGCAAGCTTTGGGGCACTGAAGCTTTCTTT. The encoded protein is CASSKLWGTEAFF. This chain links TRBV5-6 with TRBJ1-1; D is uncertain. The germline V gene has CDR1 SGHDT and CDR2 YYEEEE. The V and J ends lost 4 bases and 4 bases respectively, with 11 bases between them. The CDR3 loop spans 13 amino acids. Using reference TRBV5-6 and TRBJ1-1 for the parts outside the CDR3, the full variable domain is DAGVTQSPTHLIKTRGQQVTLRCSPKSGHDTVSWYQQALGQGPQFIFQYYEEEERQRGNFPDRFSGHQFPNYSSELNVNALLLGDSALYLCASSKLWGTEAFFGQGTRLTVV.

The V and J genes are TRBV19 and TRBJ1-2; D remains ambiguous. The CDR3 contains 16 residues. Trimming took off 3 bases at V and 0 bases at J, with 14 bases between the two ends. CDR1 and CDR2 from the germline V gene are LNHDA and SQIVND (reference sequence). The DNA of the CDR3 is TGTGCCAGTAGTATCAGCGACCTGGCAACTAACTATGGCTACACCTTC. It is translated as CASSISDLATNYGYTF.

V and J are TRBV7-6 and TRBJ1-1; D ambiguous. Germline V gives CDR1 SGHVS, CDR2 FNYEAQ. Trimming removed 4 bases from V and 2 bases from J, with 14 bases in between. The CDR3 length is 15 residues. The DNA of the CDR3 is TGTGCCAGCAGCTCCCTCGTGGCAGCTAACACTGAAGCTTTCTTT. It translates to CASSSLVAANTEAFF. Full variable domain (missing parts from reference TRBV7-6 and TRBJ1-1): GAGVSQSPRYKVTKRGQDVALRCDPISGHVSLYWYRQALGQGPEFLTYFNYEAQQDKSGLPNDRFSAERPEGSISTLTIQRTEQRDSAMYRCASSSLVAANTEAFFGQGTRLTVV.

The CDR3 protein is CASSPGPLGETQYF. In DNA form, the CDR3 reads TGTGCCAGCAGTCCGGGCCCCCTGGGGGAGACCCAGTACTTC. V and J are TRBV3-1 (or the pseudogene TRBV3-2) and TRBJ2-5; D is uncertain. This CDR3 region has 14 residues. The germline V gene encodes CDR1 LGHDT and CDR2 YNNKEL (reference sequence). V was trimmed by 6 bases and J by 5 bases, leaving 16 bases between them.

V usage is TRBV2 and J usage is TRBJ1-2; D call uncertain. V shed 6 bases and J shed 4 bases, with 12 bases lying between them. The CDR3 has 13 amino acids. CDR1 and CDR2 from the germline V gene are SNHLY and FYNNEI. CDR3 DNA: TGTGCCAGCAGCCACAAGGGAATCTATGGCTACACCTTC. Translated: CASSHKGIYGYTF. Full variable domain (remainder filled in from reference TRBV2 and TRBJ1-2): EPEVTQTPSHQVTQMGQEVILRCVPISNHLYFYWYRQILGQKVEFLVSFYNNEISEKSEIFDDQFSVERPDGSNFTLKIRSTKLEDSAMYFCASSHKGIYGYTFGSGTRLTVV.

The genes are TRBV7-8 and TRBJ2-1; D gene ambiguous. The CDR3 totals 14 residues. The V gene's germline CDR1 is SGHVS and CDR2 FQNEAQ. V was cut by 1 base and J by 4 bases, with 8 bases left in between. CDR3 protein: CASSLGADYNEQFF. For the CDR3, the DNA is TGTGCCAGCAGCTTAGGGGCTGATTACAATGAGCAGTTCTTC.

This chain connects TRBV5-4 to TRBJ2-7; D is unclear. The germline CDR1 and CDR2 sequences are SGHNT and YYREEE (reference sequence). The V end was cut by 1 base, the J end by 1 base, with 9 bases between. The CDR3 contains 14 residues. The DNA of the CDR3 is TGTGCCAGCAGCTTGACGAAAGGGTCCTACGAGCAGTACTTC. Translated: CASSLTKGSYEQYF.

This chain's CDR3 is CSVEDRGTGTEAFF. The CDR3 DNA sequence: TGCAGCGTTGAAGATCGGGGCACTGGGACTGAAGCTTTCTTT. The chain is built from TRBV29-1 and TRBJ1-1; TRBD1 is a possible D gene (5 bases). Germline CDR1 reads SQVTM; CDR2 reads ANQGSEA. The CDR3 is 14 amino acids. The germline V and J ends were trimmed by 0 bases and 5 bases, with 13 bases remaining between them.

This clone was seen a handful of times. This chain links TRBV29-1 with TRBJ1-2; D gene uncertain. The CDR3 sequence is 15 residues long. Trimming left V 0 bases short and J 8 bases short, with 19 bases between. Germline V gene sequence: CDR1 SQVTM, CDR2 ANQGSEA. The CDR3 sequence: CSVEDRLRNVGGYTF. The CDR3 DNA is TGCAGCGTTGAAGATCGGCTCAGAAACGTCGGGGGCTACACCTTC.

The chain links TRBV7-8 to TRBJ2-7; maybe TRBD1 (6 bases). Trimming removed 1 base from V and 5 bases from J, with 12 bases in between. The length of the CDR3 is 14 residues. Germline V lookup: CDR1 SGHVS, CDR2 FQNEAQ. For the CDR3, the DNA is TGTGCCAGCAGCTTAGTTGGACAGACAAACGAGCAGTACTTC. It specifies CASSLVGQTNEQYF.

V is TRBV7-2 and J is TRBJ2-7, with TRBD1 matching 7 bases. CDR1 and CDR2 from the germline V gene are SGHTA and FQGNSA. V was pared by 1 base and J by 4 bases, with 4 bases of the junction left unmatched. CDR3 length: 14 residues. The CDR3 nucleotides are TGTGCCAGCAGCTTAGGGCAGGGGGTGTACGAGCAGTACGTC. Residues: CASSLGQGVYEQYV.

The chain joins TRBV18 to TRBJ2-7; 9 positions agree with TRBD1. V lost 6 bases to trimming and J lost 4 bases; unmatched junction nucleotides: 7. The germline gives CDR1 KGHSH, CDR2 LQKENI. CDR3 length: 14 residues. The CDR3 DNA reads as TGTGCCAGCTCCCAAGGACAGGGGCATTACGAGCAGTACTTC. Translating it yields CASSQGQGHYEQYF.